This entry is about one T cell receptor beta chain. Its cognate antigen is unknown. For the library, individual cDNA molecules each received unique molecular identifiers. MiXCR was run by TCRdb on the RACE reads, yielding one entry per CDR3 protein. Here the sample spans tens of thousands of distinct CDR3 sequences, 10% to 11% being singletons. The data originate from a study of human T cells and chemical hapten exposure. Study-level information: Each patient's scalp received weekly diphenylcyclopropenone throughout the roughly 25-week study. The study, taken as a whole, reports: No shift was seen in TCRs above 1 in 1000 frequency with DPC sensitization.

Germline values: CDR1 SQVTM, CDR2 ANQGSEA. The CDR3 consists of 13 residues. Trimming cost V 5 bases and J 4 bases; bases outside gene matches: 4. Time point denoted: patch test 3, about 24 weeks after DPC sensitization. The treatment here: therapeutic diphenylcyclopropenone sensitization with weekly scalp DPC. Each donor was an alopecia patient between 18 and 70 years of age who qualified for DPC. This receptor was obtained from a woman aged 50 to 60 with alopecia areata. Some clones in this sample may be carry-over from other donors' samples. The sample in question was whole blood, obtained in connection with sensitization to the hapten diphenylcyclopropenone (DPC). V usage is TRBV29-1 and J usage is TRBJ1-4; 7 nucleotides agree with TRBD1. The CDR3 region has the DNA TGCAGCGTTTCGACAGGGAATAATGAAAAACTGTTTTTT. Translating gives CSVSTGNNEKLFF.